This TCR beta chain stems from a study of breast tumors, draining lymph nodes, adjacent tissues. Study findings and constraints: Compared with basal-like, luminal-like tumors shared significantly more repertoire with nontumor tissue. The lymph node origin of tumor T cells was framed as consistent with a hypothesis, not demonstrated. Compared with lymph nodes, tumors were less diverse; compared with nontumor tissue, more. Most tumor T cells seemingly derive from lymph node, then expand in tumor.

TCRdb reanalysed the multiplex PCR reads using MiXCR and keeps one entry per CDR3 protein. This table holds over 150,000 distinct CDR3 sequences, about 30% found once. Samples came from axillary lymph nodes draining the breast cancer. About this clonotype: Its cognate antigen is unknown.

This CDR3 region has 15 residues. The germline CDR1 and CDR2 sequences are KGHDR and SFDVKD. V lost 1 base and J 2 bases, leaving 7 bases between the germline ends. This receptor was taken from a female donor with breast cancer. Some clones in this sample may be carry-over from other donors' samples. The chain couples TRBV24-1 to TRBJ1-4; no clear D. Sequenced material: axillary lymph node tissue. This CDR3 is CATSDFGATNEKLFF. The DNA for the CDR3 is TGTGCCACCAGTGATTTTGGAGCGACTAATGAAAAACTGTTTTTT.